Detailed here is one T cell receptor (beta chain). The antigen remains unidentified. CDR1 is SGDLS and CDR2 is YYNGEE in the germline V gene. This CDR3 is built from 16 residues. Germline trimming cut 3 bases from V and 3 bases from J; bases unmatched to any gene: 8. TCRdb keeps only in-frame clones here, not all; method: immunoSEQ multiplex PCR. The repertoire holds approximately 26,000 clones, with 89% as singletons. These data are taken from a study of a mutant IDH1 vaccine in newly diagnosed glioma. Time point described: week 5, during vaccination. Each dose delivered 300 ug of mutant IDH1 20-mer peptide subcutaneously with imiquimod.

The specimen was PBMCs, collected from a glioma patient whose treatment included an IDH1 peptide vaccine. This sequence was found in a man between 18 and 29 years old with glioma. V usage is TRBV9 and J usage is TRBJ2-3; 9 bases fit TRBD2. For the CDR3, the DNA is TGTGCCAGCAGCGGAGGGATAGCGGGAGTTACAGATACGCAGTATTTT. It is translated as CASSGGIAGVTDTQYF. The full variable domain, in which reference TRBV9 and TRBJ2-3 provide the parts outside the CDR3, is DSGVTQTPKHLITATGQRVTLRCSPRSGDLSVYWYQQSLDQGLQFLIQYYNGEERAKGNILERFSAQQFPDLHSELNLSSLELGDSALYFCASSGGIAGVTDTQYFGPGTRLTVL.